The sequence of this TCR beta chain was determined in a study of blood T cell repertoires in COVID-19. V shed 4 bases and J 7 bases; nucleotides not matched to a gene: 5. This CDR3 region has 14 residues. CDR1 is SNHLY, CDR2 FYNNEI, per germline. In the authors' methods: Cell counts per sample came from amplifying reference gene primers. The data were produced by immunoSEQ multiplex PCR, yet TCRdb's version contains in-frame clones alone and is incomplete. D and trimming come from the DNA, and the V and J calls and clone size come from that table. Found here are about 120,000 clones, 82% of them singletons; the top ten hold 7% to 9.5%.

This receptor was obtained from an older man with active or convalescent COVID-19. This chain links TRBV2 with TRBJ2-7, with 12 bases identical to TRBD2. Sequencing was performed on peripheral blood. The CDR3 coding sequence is TGTGCCAGCAGTGCGCTAGCGGGGGGGCAGGAGCAGTACTTC. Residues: CASSALAGGQEQYF.